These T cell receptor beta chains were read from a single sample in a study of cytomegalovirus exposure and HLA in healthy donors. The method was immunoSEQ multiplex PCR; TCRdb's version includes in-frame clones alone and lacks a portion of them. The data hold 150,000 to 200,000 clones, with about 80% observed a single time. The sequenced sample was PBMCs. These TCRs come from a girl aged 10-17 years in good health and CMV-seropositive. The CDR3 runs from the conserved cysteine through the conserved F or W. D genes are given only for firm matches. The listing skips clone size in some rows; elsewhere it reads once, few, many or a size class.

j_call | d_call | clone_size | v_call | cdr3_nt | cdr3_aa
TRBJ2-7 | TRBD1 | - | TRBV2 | TGTGCCAGCAGAGCGACAGGGTACGAGCAGTACTTC | CASRATGYEQYF
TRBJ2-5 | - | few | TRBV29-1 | TGCAGCGTAGGAACAGGGGACGGGGGGACCCAGTACTTC | CSVGTGDGGTQYF
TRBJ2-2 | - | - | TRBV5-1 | TGCGCCAGCGCGGTGACCAGCCTGAACACCGGGGAGCTGTTTTTT | CASAVTSLNTGELFF
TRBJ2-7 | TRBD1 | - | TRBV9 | TGTGCCAGCAGCGCGTCCGGGACAGGGAAGAGCGGCGAGCAGTACTTC | CASSASGTGKSGEQYF
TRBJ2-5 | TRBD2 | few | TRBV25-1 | TGTGCCAGCAGTGAAGCTGTGCTAGCGGGGGGGGACCAAGAGACCCAGTACTTC | CASSEAVLAGGDQETQYF
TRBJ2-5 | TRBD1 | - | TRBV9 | TGTGCCAGCAGCGTCGGGACAGGGGGGCTGGAGACCCAGTACTTC | CASSVGTGGLETQYF
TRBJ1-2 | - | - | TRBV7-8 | TGTGCCAGCAGCTTAGTGGGTCAGAACTATGAAGGCTACACCTTC | CASSLVGQNYEGYTF
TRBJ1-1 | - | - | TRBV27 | TGTGCCAGCAGCCAACAGGGGAACACTGAAGCTTTCTTT | CASSQQGNTEAFF
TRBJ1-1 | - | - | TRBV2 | TGTGCCAGCAGTGAAGCCCCGGGGTACACTGAAGCTTTCTTT | CASSEAPGYTEAFF
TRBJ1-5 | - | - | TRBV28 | TGTGCCAGCACCCGATTAGGACAGATTCTTCAGCCCCAGCATTTT | CASTRLGQILQPQHF
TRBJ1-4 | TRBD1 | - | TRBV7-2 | TGTGCCAGCAGCCCGAACAGGGGGCGCTGGGAAAAACTGTTTTTT | CASSPNRGRWEKLFF
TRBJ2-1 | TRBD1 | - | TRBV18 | TGTGCCAGCTCACAGGACAGGGGAAACTACAATGAGCAGTTCTTC | CASSQDRGNYNEQFF
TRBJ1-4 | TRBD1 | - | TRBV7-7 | TGTGCTAGCAGCTTAACCCCAGTACAGAGGGGGCTTGGGGAAAAACTGTTTTTT | CASSLTPVQRGLGEKLFF
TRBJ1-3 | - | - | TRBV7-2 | TGTGCCAGCAGTCGTCCTTTTTTCGGGGGTGGAAACACCATATATTTT | CASSRPFFGGGNTIYF
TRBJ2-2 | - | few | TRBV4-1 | TGCGCCAGCAGCCAAGATCGGACAGCCCCTAACACCGGGGAGCTGTTTTTT | CASSQDRTAPNTGELFF
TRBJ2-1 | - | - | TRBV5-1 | TGCGCCAGCAGCTCCGGACAGAATGAGCAGTTCTTC | CASSSGQNEQFF
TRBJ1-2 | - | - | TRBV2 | TGTGCCAGCAGTGAGGGGGCGAGTAGGTACTACACCTTC | CASSEGASRYYTF
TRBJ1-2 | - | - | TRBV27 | TGTGCCAGCAGTTTATCGTCTGGGGGCGGAATTTACTATGGCTACACCTTC | CASSLSSGGGIYYGYTF
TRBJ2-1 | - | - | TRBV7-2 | TGTGCCAGCAGGCCCAACCGGGACTTAGCTCCCGGCGAGCAGTTCTTC | CASRPNRDLAPGEQFF
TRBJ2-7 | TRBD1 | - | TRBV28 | TGTGCCAGCAGTCCCCCGGGACAGGGGGCCTACGAGCAGTACTTC | CASSPPGQGAYEQYF
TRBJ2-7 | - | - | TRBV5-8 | TGTGCCAGCAGCTTGGTATCAGGTTTTTTCTACGAGCAGTACTTC | CASSLVSGFFYEQYF
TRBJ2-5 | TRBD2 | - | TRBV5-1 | TGCGCCAGCAGCCCGCGGGAGAGTATGGAGACCCAGTACTTC | CASSPRESMETQYF
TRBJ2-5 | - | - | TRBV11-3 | TGTGCCAGCAGCTCCGGGGGGACCCAGTACTTC | CASSSGGTQYF
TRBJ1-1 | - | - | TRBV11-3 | TGTGCCAGCAGCTTGGACAACCGGGCTGAAGCTTTCTTT | CASSLDNRAEAFF
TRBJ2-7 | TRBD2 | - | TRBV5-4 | TGTGCCAGCAGCCCCCAGACTAGCGGATCCTACGAGCAGTACTTC | CASSPQTSGSYEQYF
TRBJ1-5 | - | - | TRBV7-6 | TGTGCCAGCAGCTTAGATGGGGGGGGCTTCAATCAGCCCCAGCATTTT | CASSLDGGGFNQPQHF
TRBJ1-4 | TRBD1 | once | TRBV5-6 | TGTGCCAGCAGCGGAGGGACAGGGGTACCTAATGAAAAACTGTTTTTT | CASSGGTGVPNEKLFF
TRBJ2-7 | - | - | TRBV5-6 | TGTGCCAGCAGCTTGGGACGCGATTACGTACGAGGGCAGTACTTC | CASSLGRDYVRGQYF
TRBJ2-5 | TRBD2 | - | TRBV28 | TGTGCCAGCAGGACCCCGAGCGGGGGGGAAGAGACCCAGTACTTC | CASRTPSGGEETQYF
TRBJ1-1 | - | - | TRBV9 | TGTGCCAGCAGCGTAGTGCCCACCGGAGGGACTGAAGCTTTCTTT | CASSVVPTGGTEAFF
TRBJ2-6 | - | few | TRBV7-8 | TGTGCCAGCAGCTTAGATCGGTCTCGCTCTGGGGCCAACGTCCTGACTTTC | CASSLDRSRSGANVLTF
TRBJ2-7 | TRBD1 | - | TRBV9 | TGTGCCAGCAGCCCCGGTGGGACAGCCTACGAGCAGTACTTC | CASSPGGTAYEQYF
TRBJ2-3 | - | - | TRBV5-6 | TGTGCCAGCAGCCCTAGGGCGACAGTCAACGCAGATACGCAGTATTTT | CASSPRATVNADTQYF
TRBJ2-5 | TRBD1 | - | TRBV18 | TGTGCCAGCTCACCACCGCGGGCAGGGGGCCTTTCACAAGAGACCCAGTACTTC | CASSPPRAGGLSQETQYF
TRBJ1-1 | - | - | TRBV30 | TGTGCCTGGAGTCCACCAACAGGACTGAACACTGAAGCTTTCTTT | CAWSPPTGLNTEAFF
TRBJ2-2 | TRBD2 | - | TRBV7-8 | TGTGCCAGCAGCTCAAGTTGGTTAGCGGGGGTCGGGAGCACCGGGGAGCTGTTTTTT | CASSSSWLAGVGSTGELFF